This paragraph covers one TCR beta chain sequence. Its antigen is unknown. The data were obtained in a study of OX40 agonist ivuxolimab in advanced cancers. At the level of the study: Ivuxolimab was delivered to patients intravenously every 2 weeks at doses spanning 0.01 to 10 mg/kg. The dose-escalation cohort was approximately 81% male, with a mean age of 60 years, ranging about 23 to 79. Three individuals attained partial responses, comprising one hepatocellular carcinoma case and two cutaneous melanoma cases.

TCRdb's table, derived via immunoSEQ multiplex PCR, lists solely in-frame clones and lacks some. Among tens of thousands of clones, roughly 84% were seen once, and the ten largest hold approximately 7.9%. The germline V gene has CDR1 WNHNN and CDR2 SYGVQD (reference sequence). The CDR3 contains 12 residues. V lost 4 bases, J lost 9 bases, and 11 bases lay in between. Points from the study as a whole: CD4+ and CD8+ T cells in blood underwent clonal expansion by week 6 at 0.1 to 3.0 mg/kg.

The chain combines TRBV10-1 with TRBJ2-3; no definite D call. Sequencing used CD4+ or CD8+ T cells sorted from blood, obtained in a trial of the OX40 agonist ivuxolimab. The sequence was obtained from an adult with an advanced solid tumor such as melanoma, head and neck, liver or kidney cancer. CDR3 protein: CASSVSGLTQYF. CDR3 nucleotides: TGCGCCAGCAGTGTTTCGGGTCTAACGCAGTATTTT.